The 6 T cell receptor beta chains presented below share a single source sample, sequenced in a study of T cell repertoires in cytomegalovirus infection. TCRdb redid the calling of the reads with MiXCR, one entry per CDR3 protein. The sample has roughly 230,000 distinct CDR3 sequences, over 15% seen once. Sequencing used CD8+ T cells from PBMCs. These receptor sequences come from a human donor in good health (CMV status not recorded). Some clones in this sample may be carry-over from other donors' samples.

This chain links TRBV7-6 with TRBJ1-3; D gene uncertain. The V gene's germline CDR1 is SGHVS and CDR2 FNYEAQ. V was clipped by 0 bases and J by 5 bases, with 5 bases between them. The CDR3 is 13 residues long. The CDR3 reads CASSLAIRNTIYF. Written as DNA, the CDR3 is TGTGCCAGCAGCTTAGCAATCCGAAACACCATATATTTT.

In this sample, this clonotype turned up many times. The gene calls are TRBV7-2 and TRBJ2-7; 7 nucleotides agree with TRBD1. Per germline, CDR1 SGHTA and CDR2 FQGNSA. The V and J ends lost 1 base and 6 bases, in that order; junction bases with no gene match: 3. The CDR3 spans 13 residues. The CDR3 sequence is CASSLDWDSEQYF. DNA of the CDR3: TGTGCCAGCAGCTTAGATTGGGACAGCGAGCAGTACTTC. Full variable domain (remainder filled in from reference TRBV7-2 and TRBJ2-7): GAGVSQSPSNKVTEKGKDVELRCDPISGHTALYWYRQSLGQGLEFLIYFQGNSAPDKSGLPSDRFSAERTGGSVSTLTIQRTQQEDSAVYLCASSLDWDSEQYFGPGTRLTVT.

This clonotype was counted only a few times. The genes are TRBV10-3 and TRBJ2-1; no clear D gene. CDR3 length equals 14 residues. Trimming shortened V by 0 bases and J by 3 bases, and 6 bases separated the two germline ends. The V gene's germline CDR1 is ENHRY and CDR2 SYGVKD. In DNA, the CDR3 is TGTGCCATCAGTGAGTCGAACAGCTACAATGAGCAGTTCTTC. This encodes CAISESNSYNEQFF.

J is TRBJ2-7 and V is TRBV5-6; TRBD1 is a possible D gene (5 bases). CDR3 length: 13 amino acids. Germline V gene sequence: CDR1 SGHDT, CDR2 YYEEEE. With 1 base removed from V and 5 bases from J, the gap between germline ends came to 10 bases. The CDR3 coding sequence is TGTGCCAGCAGCTTGAAGGGGTCGGACGAGCAGTACTTC. It specifies CASSLKGSDEQYF. The full variable domain, in which reference TRBV5-6 and TRBJ2-7 provide the parts outside the CDR3, is DAGVTQSPTHLIKTRGQQVTLRCSPKSGHDTVSWYQQALGQGPQFIFQYYEEEERQRGNFPDRFSGHQFPNYSSELNVNALLLGDSALYLCASSLKGSDEQYFGPGTRLTVT.

This clonotype has ten or more counts. V and J are TRBV7-2 and TRBJ1-6; 7 bases are shared with TRBD1. CDR3 length: 15 amino acids. CDR1 is SGHTA, CDR2 FQGNSA, per germline. Germline trimming cut 3 bases from V and 7 bases from J; bases unmatched to any gene: 6. The CDR3 here is CASSFHRGANSPLHF. CDR3 nucleotide sequence: TGTGCCAGCAGCTTTCACAGGGGCGCAAATTCACCCCTCCACTTT. Complete variable domain (other parts from reference TRBV7-2 and TRBJ1-6): GAGVSQSPSNKVTEKGKDVELRCDPISGHTALYWYRQSLGQGLEFLIYFQGNSAPDKSGLPSDRFSAERTGGSVSTLTIQRTQQEDSAVYLCASSFHRGANSPLHFGNGTRLTVT.

This chain links TRBV20-1 with TRBJ2-7; maybe TRBD1 (5 bases). The CDR3 has 14 residues. The germline V gene has CDR1 DFQATT and CDR2 SNEGSKA (reference sequence). V lost 0 bases and J 2 bases, leaving 11 bases between the germline ends. CDR3 DNA sequence: TGCAGTGCTAGAGATCCCCAGGGAACCTACGAGCAGTACTTC. Amino acids: CSARDPQGTYEQYF.